These 26 T cell receptor beta chains were all obtained from the same sample, sequenced in a study of control samples from healthy donors and cancer patients. Repertoires were generated with immunoSEQ multiplex PCR, while TCRdb's copy carries only in-frame clones and drops some. The sample lists around 170,000 clones; 80% to 95% were seen once. Sequencing was carried out using blood. These receptors originate from a woman aged 25 to 39 in good health.

This chain links TRBV4-1 with TRBJ1-1, with TRBD1 identical over 7 bases. This CDR3 is 15 amino acids long. Germline CDR1 MGHRA, CDR2 YSYEKL. The junction had 12 bases not matched to a gene; V was cut back by 4 bases and J by 7 bases. The CDR3 spells CASSPLGGGSREAFF. CDR3 nucleotides: TGCGCCAGCAGCCCCCTGGGAGGGGGCTCACGTGAAGCTTTCTTT.

The rearrangement uses TRBV29-1 and TRBJ1-2; 7 bases map to TRBD1. The germline gives CDR1 SQVTM, CDR2 ANQGSEA. There are 12 residues in the CDR3. Trimming removed 4 bases from V and 6 bases from J; junction bases left unmatched: 5. The CDR3 region is CSVVSGTDGYTF. The CDR3, as DNA: TGCAGCGTTGTATCCGGGACAGATGGCTACACCTTC.

V and J are TRBV4-1 and TRBJ2-5, with a possible D match to TRBD1 (5 bases). The CDR3 is 14 amino acids. Trimming removed 1 base from V and 7 bases from J, with 13 bases in between. Germline V gene sequence: CDR1 MGHRA, CDR2 YSYEKL. CDR3 sequence reads: CASSQALGETTQYF. CDR3 coding DNA: TGCGCCAGCAGCCAAGCATTAGGGGAAACGACCCAGTACTTC.

V and J are TRBV19 and TRBJ2-1; 9 nucleotides align to TRBD2. The CDR3 runs 15 residues. Per the germline V gene, CDR1 is LNHDA and CDR2 is SQIVND (reference sequence). V lost 7 bases and J lost 7; bases outside the gene matches: 11. In nucleotides, the CDR3 is TGTGCCAGTAATCGGCCGGCGGGGGGGGAGAATGAGCAGTTCTTC. It encodes CASNRPAGGENEQFF.

This chain connects TRBV5-1 to TRBJ1-2; D call uncertain. Germline lookup yields CDR1 SGHRS and CDR2 YFSETQ. Trimming shortened V by 4 bases and J by 5 bases, and 15 bases separated the two germline ends. The CDR3 spans 14 residues. The CDR3 spells CASSEGPTEYGYTF. In DNA form, the CDR3 reads TGCGCCAGCAGCGAAGGGCCGACCGAGTATGGCTACACCTTC. The variable domain in full, completed from reference TRBV5-1 and TRBJ1-2, reads KAGVTQTPRYLIKTRGQQVTLSCSPISGHRSVSWYQQTPGQGLQFLFEYFSETQRNKGNFPGRFSGRQFSNSRSEMNVSTLELGDSALYLCASSEGPTEYGYTFGSGTRLTVV.

On this clone itself: This same CDR3 is encoded by further DNA sequences in the sample. V is TRBV29-1 and J is TRBJ2-7; TRBD1 is a possible D gene (6 bases). There are 12 residues in the CDR3. Trimming pared 7 bases from V and 1 base from J, leaving 11 bases between. Per germline, CDR1 SQVTM and CDR2 ANQGSEA. The CDR3: CSATDSSYEQYF. The CDR3 DNA reads as TGCAGCGCCACGGACAGTTCCTACGAGCAGTACTTC.

The chain links TRBV2 to TRBJ1-2; possibly TRBD1 for D (6 bases). The CDR3 sequence is 14 residues long. V shed 1 base and J shed 4 bases, with 10 bases lying between them. The V gene's germline CDR1 is SNHLY and CDR2 FYNNEI. The DNA for the CDR3 is TGTGCCAGCAGTGAAGTGACAGGTCCCTATGGCTACACCTTC. This sequence encodes CASSEVTGPYGYTF.

This rearrangement joins TRBV18 to TRBJ2-1, with unresolved D. V was cut by 0 bases and J by 5 bases, with 11 bases left in between. The CDR3 sequence is 15 residues long. CDR1 KGHSH and CDR2 LQKENI come from the germline V gene. The chain's CDR3 is CASSPPWNPNNEQFF. The CDR3 DNA is TGTGCCAGCTCACCACCGTGGAATCCGAACAATGAGCAGTTCTTC.

CDR3 coding DNA: TGCGCCAGCAGCCAAGAGACTCCAGATACGCAGTATTTT. Translation gives CASSQETPDTQYF. The genes are TRBV4-1 and TRBJ2-3; no clear D. Germline V gives CDR1 MGHRA, CDR2 YSYEKL. The CDR3 loop spans 13 amino acids. V was cut by 0 bases and J by 4 bases, with 5 bases left in between.

The chain joins TRBV7-9 to TRBJ2-1, with 8 bases fitting TRBD2. V was clipped by 1 base and J by 7 bases; unmatched bases: 6. In germline, CDR1 is SEHNR, CDR2 FQNEAQ (reference sequence). This CDR3 has 15 residues. The CDR3 DNA reads as TGTGCCAGCAGCTTAGGAGCGGGAGTTAAAAATGAGCAGTTCTTC. It codes for CASSLGAGVKNEQFF.

The chain uses TRBV11-3 and TRBJ2-3, with 8 nucleotides matching TRBD1. In germline, CDR1 is SGHNT, CDR2 YENEEA. The CDR3 sequence is 17 residues long. Trimming at V came to 1 base and at J to 1 base, leaving 7 bases not matched to a gene. CDR3 amino acids: CASSLVGTGRGTDTQYF. CDR3 DNA: TGTGCCAGCAGCTTAGTAGGGACAGGACGGGGCACAGATACGCAGTATTTT.

As to this clone: The same CDR3 can be traced to other DNA sequences in this sample. The chain couples TRBV27 to TRBJ1-2; 9 bases map to TRBD1. Germline V CDR1 and CDR2: MNHEY, SMNVEV (reference sequence). The V gene end was trimmed by 5 bases and the J gene end by 7 bases; junction bases not matched to a gene: 11. This CDR3 comprises 15 residues. This chain's CDR3 is CASSKGTGPTGGYTF. The CDR3 nucleotides are TGTGCCAGCAGTAAGGGGACAGGGCCTACGGGTGGCTACACCTTC.

The gene calls are TRBV27 and TRBJ1-4; TRBD1 matches 8 bases. Germline V gene lookup returns CDR1 MNHEY and CDR2 SMNVEV (reference sequence). The trim removed 10 bases at V and 3 bases at J, leaving 4 bases unmatched. This CDR3 is 13 amino acids long. This CDR3 reads CATRGHANEKLFF. The CDR3 coding sequence is TGTGCCACCAGGGGGCATGCTAATGAAAAACTGTTTTTT.

V usage is TRBV28 and J usage is TRBJ1-4; D ambiguous. Germline loops: CDR1 MDHEN, CDR2 SYDVKM. The CDR3 totals 14 residues. Deletions cut 9 bases from V and 2 bases from J, with 13 bases between. The CDR3 DNA follows: TGTGCCAGTGGAGGGCTTGGGACTAATGAAAAACTGTTTTTT. It yields the protein CASGGLGTNEKLFF.

The chain is built from TRBV7-4 and TRBJ1-5; no firm D call. V gave up 8 bases and J gave up 0 bases, with 17 bases separating them. Looked up from germline, CDR1 is SGHVT and CDR2 is SQSDAQ. The CDR3 length is 16 residues. The CDR3 DNA follows: TGTGCCAGCGGCGATCCGGGATTTTATAGCAATCAGCCCCAGCATTTT. This gives the protein CASGDPGFYSNQPQHF.

This chain joins TRBV4-3 and TRBJ2-2, with 8 bases fitting TRBD2. V was clipped by 4 bases and J by 0 bases; unmatched bases: 1. The V gene's germline CDR1 is LGHNA and CDR2 YSLEER. The CDR3 has 15 amino acids. CDR3 coding DNA: TGCGCCAGCAGCCCCGGGGGGGCGAACACCGGGGAGCTGTTTTTT. Its translation: CASSPGGANTGELFF.

The V and J genes are TRBV30 and TRBJ2-7; TRBD2 aligns across 9 bases. Germline V lookup: CDR1 GTSNPN, CDR2 SVGIG (reference sequence). V shed 3 bases, J shed 5 bases, and the junction held 14 bases outside the gene matches. The CDR3 consists of 16 residues. As DNA, the CDR3 is TGTGCCTGGAGCCCGGGACTAGCTTCTGAACAGGACGAGCAGTACTTC. The encoded protein is CAWSPGLASEQDEQYF.

J is TRBJ2-2 and V is TRBV28; D possibly matches TRBD1 or TRBD2 (6 bases each). V shed 3 bases and J shed 5 bases, with 13 bases lying between them. Germline V gives CDR1 MDHEN, CDR2 SYDVKM. This CDR3 comprises 15 residues. The CDR3 is CASSLTGAGTGELFF. CDR3 DNA: TGTGCCAGCAGTTTGACGGGGGCGGGTACCGGGGAGCTGTTTTTT.

The J gene is TRBJ2-3, the V gene TRBV4-3; no firm D call. Trimming removed 1 base from V and 6 bases from J, with 8 bases in between. This CDR3 comprises 13 residues. Germline V lookup: CDR1 LGHNA, CDR2 YSLEER. The CDR3 loop is CASSQVDLDTQYF. CDR3 DNA: TGCGCCAGCAGCCAAGTTGACTTGGATACGCAGTATTTT.

The chain couples TRBV2 to TRBJ1-3; D gene uncertain. V lost 6 bases and J lost 0, with 12 bases in between. The CDR3 extends over 15 amino acids. Germline V lookup: CDR1 SNHLY, CDR2 FYNNEI. The CDR3 coding sequence is TGTGCCAGCAGGCAACGATATCTCTCTGGAAACACCATATATTTT. Translation gives CASRQRYLSGNTIYF.

This chain links TRBV28 with TRBJ1-2; D not resolved. The germline CDR1 and CDR2 sequences are MDHEN and SYDVKM. V was trimmed by 5 bases and J by 8 bases, leaving 21 bases between them. This CDR3 comprises 15 residues. Here the CDR3 reads CASSLGRGRLGGYTF. Written as DNA, the CDR3 is TGTGCCAGCAGTCTTGGACGGGGAAGGCTTGGGGGCTACACCTTC.

This clone was found once. The gene calls are TRBV6-6 and TRBJ2-7; 8 nucleotides align to TRBD2. CDR1 is MNHNY and CDR2 is SVGAGI in the germline V gene (reference sequence). Germline trimming cut 7 bases from V and 4 bases from J; bases unmatched to any gene: 6. The CDR3 covers 13 residues. The DNA for the CDR3 is TGTGCCAGCACCCCCGGGGGGGGGTACGAGCAGTACTTC. This gives the protein CASTPGGGYEQYF.

This chain links TRBV5-1 with TRBJ2-1; a weak D match, TRBD2 (6 bases). Germline values: CDR1 SGHRS, CDR2 YFSETQ. V was trimmed by 2 bases and J by 3 bases, leaving 12 bases between them. This CDR3 region has 15 residues. Here the CDR3 DNA reads TGCGCCAGCAGCTTAGCGGAGGGGTACTACAATGAGCAGTTCTTC. It yields the protein CASSLAEGYYNEQFF.

The chain has TRBV6-7 and TRBJ1-5; 7 positions agree with TRBD1. TRBV6-7 is treated as an ORF (open reading frame) with a function not yet certain. Trimming removed 9 bases from V and 0 bases from J; junction bases left unmatched: 11. The CDR3 sequence is 16 residues long. Here the CDR3 DNA reads TGTGCCAGACCGGGACAGTGCCCTTATAGCAATCAGCCCCAGCATTTT. This sequence encodes CARPGQCPYSNQPQHF.

This clone appeared once. V usage is TRBV19 and J usage is TRBJ2-1, with 9 bases that match TRBD2. Germline CDR1 and CDR2: LNHDA and SQIVND (reference sequence). V lost 5 bases, J lost 5 bases, and 7 bases stayed unmatched. This CDR3 is 15 amino acids long. This chain's CDR3 is CASSSNSGGNNEQFF. For the CDR3, the DNA is TGTGCCAGTAGTTCCAATAGCGGGGGTAACAATGAGCAGTTCTTC.

This clone was seen more than once but under ten times. The V gene is TRBV28, the J gene TRBJ1-4, with D possibly TRBD1 on 5 matching bases. The CDR3 extends over 16 amino acids. Germline assignment: CDR1 MDHEN and CDR2 SYDVKM. V dropped 8 bases and J dropped 0 bases, with 16 bases sitting between them. The DNA of the CDR3 is TGTGCCAGCGGCCAGGAATTGGGGGCAACTAATGAAAAACTGTTTTTT. This encodes CASGQELGATNEKLFF.